What follows is one TCR beta chain and its context. Germline trimming cut 1 base from V and 7 bases from J; bases unmatched to any gene: 6. CDR1 and CDR2 (germline): SGHTS, YDEGEE. CDR3 length: 14 residues. This sample is drawn from a study of blood T cell repertoires in COVID-19. Study overall: Acute-phase and convalescent COVID-19 samples originated in the United States, Italy and Spain. Nucleic acid was either cDNA or gDNA, and it came from T cells, B-cell-depleted T cells, or PBMCs.

In the original workflow: It was from reference gene primer amplification that nucleated cell counts were estimated. TCRdb's table, derived via immunoSEQ multiplex PCR, lists solely in-frame clones and lacks some. For V, J and clone size, that table is used; D and trimming come from the DNA. The table lists tens of thousands of clones, 65% to 90% of them singletons, with approximately 16% in the top ten. This clonotype was sampled from a woman of 80 years or more with active or convalescent COVID-19. The sequenced sample was peripheral blood. This chain uses TRBV5-8 with TRBJ2-5, with 8 positions matching TRBD2. CDR3 nucleotides: TGTGCCAGCAGCTTGCGACTAGCGAGTGGGACCCAGTACTTC. This sequence encodes CASSLRLASGTQYF.